Below are 7 T cell receptor beta chains sequenced from a single sample in a study of T cell responses to AZD1222 COVID-19 vaccine. Libraries were prepared by immunoSEQ multiplex PCR; TCRdb keeps only in-frame clonotypes and omits some of them. The sample gives 140,000 to 150,000 clones, approximately 83% of which show up once; roughly 8% is in the top ten. Source: peripheral blood, taken on day 0 of AZD1222 vaccination. These receptors all come from an adult in good health.

This clone was detected a few times. The chain joins TRBV5-6 to TRBJ1-6, with D hard to call. CDR1 is SGHDT, CDR2 YYEEEE, per germline. The CDR3 runs to 17 residues. V was cut by 0 bases and J by 0 bases, with 10 bases left in between. The CDR3 nucleotides are TGTGCCAGCAGCTTGGGGGTTAGTGGCTCCTATAATTCACCCCTCCACTTT. It encodes CASSLGVSGSYNSPLHF.

The chain couples TRBV6-7 to TRBJ2-1; 8 nucleotides match TRBD2. TRBV6-7 is flagged as an ORF with uncertain function. Trimming took 5 bases from V and 5 from J; bases not matched to a gene: 17. The CDR3 runs to 18 residues. The CDR3 DNA reads TGTGCCAGCAGTCCCGGGAGGGGAGCGGGAGAAGGGGACAATGAGCAGTTCTTC. It codes for CASSPGRGAGEGDNEQFF.

The V gene is TRBV27, the J gene TRBJ1-2, with D maybe TRBD1 (6 bases). Trimming removed 6 bases at V and 7 bases at J, with 15 bases between. In germline, CDR1 is MNHEY, CDR2 SMNVEV (reference sequence). This CDR3 spans 13 amino acids. The CDR3 is CASRGTPLGGYTF. The CDR3, as DNA: TGTGCCAGCAGAGGGACACCCCTTGGTGGCTACACCTTC.

This chain connects TRBV19 to TRBJ2-3, with 7 nucleotides matching TRBD2. With V trimmed by 3 bases and J by 3 bases, 6 bases remained unmatched. CDR3 size: 15 residues. The germline V gene has CDR1 LNHDA and CDR2 SQIVND (reference sequence). The CDR3 protein is CASSIGTTETDTQYF. In DNA form, the CDR3 reads TGTGCCAGTAGTATTGGGACTACCGAGACAGATACGCAGTATTTT.

This chain joins TRBV6-2 or TRBV6-3 and TRBJ2-3; 9 bases match TRBD2. This CDR3 region has 15 residues. With 2 bases clipped from V and 5 bases from J, the junction kept 5 bases outside the gene matches. The germline V gene has CDR1 MNHEY and CDR2 SVGEGT. The CDR3 here is CASSYGSGGGDTQYF. As DNA, the CDR3 is TGTGCCAGCAGTTACGGTAGCGGGGGCGGAGATACGCAGTATTTT.

The rearrangement joins TRBV4-1 to TRBJ2-7; 7 nucleotides match TRBD2. The germline V gene encodes CDR1 MGHRA and CDR2 YSYEKL. J lost 5 bases, V lost 0 bases, and 7 bases had no gene match. The CDR3 sequence is 15 residues long. The CDR3: CASSQDRGEGNEQYF. In nucleotides, the CDR3 is TGCGCCAGCAGCCAAGACCGCGGGGAGGGGAACGAGCAGTACTTC.

The chain carries TRBV15 and TRBJ2-5, with 7 bases matching TRBD1. The CDR3 is 15 amino acids. The V gene end was trimmed by 1 base and the J gene end by 3 bases; junction bases not matched to a gene: 5. Germline V lookup: CDR1 LNHNV, CDR2 YYDKDF (reference sequence). Here the CDR3 DNA reads TGTGCCACCAGCAGAGGATCACAGGGGAAAGAGACCCAGTACTTC. Translating it yields CATSRGSQGKETQYF.